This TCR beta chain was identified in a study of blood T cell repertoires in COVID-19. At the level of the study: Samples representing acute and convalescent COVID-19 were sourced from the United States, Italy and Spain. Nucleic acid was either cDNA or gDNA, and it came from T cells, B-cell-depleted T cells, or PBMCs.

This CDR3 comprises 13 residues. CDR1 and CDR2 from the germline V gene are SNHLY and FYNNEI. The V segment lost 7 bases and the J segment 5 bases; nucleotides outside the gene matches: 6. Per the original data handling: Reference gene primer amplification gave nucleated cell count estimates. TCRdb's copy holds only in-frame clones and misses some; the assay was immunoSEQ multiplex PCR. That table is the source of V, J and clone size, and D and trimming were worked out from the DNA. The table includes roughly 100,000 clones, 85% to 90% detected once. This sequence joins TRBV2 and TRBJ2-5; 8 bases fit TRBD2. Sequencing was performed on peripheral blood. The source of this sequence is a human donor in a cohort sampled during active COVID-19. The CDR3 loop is CASTPGLGETQYF. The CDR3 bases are TGTGCCAGCACGCCGGGACTAGGGGAGACCCAGTACTTC.